This TCR beta chain was identified during a study of cytomegalovirus exposure and HLA in healthy donors. Study in general: Caucasian-associated ancestry cluster membership applied to around 76% of around 400 genotyped donors.

Healthy bone marrow donors formed the donor group. The PCR was carried out with 60 Vbeta primers and 13 Jbeta primers. Some clones are missing from TCRdb's copy, which holds only in-frame ones; the method was immunoSEQ multiplex PCR. The profile covers around 180,000 clones, with roughly 88% appearing a single time and 1.2% taken by the ten largest. The CDR3 runs to 14 residues. Unmatched junction bases numbered 1, after V lost 1 base and J lost 4 bases. Germline V CDR1 and CDR2: MGHRA, YSYEKL. This sequence was found in a boy aged 2-15 years in good health and CMV-seronegative. Sample: PBMCs. This chain links TRBV4-1 with TRBJ2-1; 7 nucleotides agree with TRBD2. The CDR3 region has the DNA TGCGCCAGCAGCCAAGGCGGGAGTTACAATGAGCAGTTCTTC. It encodes CASSQGGSYNEQFF.